Listed here are 26 T cell receptor beta chains from one sample, sequenced in a study of healthy donors' naive CD4 and CD8 T cells (dated by TCRdb to about 2015). TCRdb shows the sequencer as 454 GS FLX Titanium. TCR libraries were built from approximately 500 ng of total RNA with a previously published linear amplification protocol. TCRdb itself trimmed the public reads at Q25 with fastp, ran MiXCR and retained productive beta chains. Rows are unified per CDR3 protein, each entry keeping the most common DNA and genes. Across this sample there are roughly 200,000 distinct CDR3 sequences, with over 60% seen only once. The ten largest account for about 2.4% of the sample. The source material was naive CD4+ and CD8+ T cells sorted from blood, pooled from several donors. The cell subset or site label, as the study defines it: FACS-sorted naive CD4+ (CD45RO-CD45RA+) and naive CD8+ (CD45RA+CD27bright) T cells. These receptors were obtained from a pool of human donors in good health; the sample pools cells from several healthy donors.

The chain couples TRBV5-4 to TRBJ2-1; TRBD1 matches 9 bases. The junction had 5 bases not matched to a gene; V was cut back by 4 bases and J by 0 bases. The CDR3 is 16 amino acids. Germline V gives CDR1 SGHNT, CDR2 YYREEE (reference sequence). For the CDR3, the DNA is TGTGCCAGCAGCCCCGGGACAGGGAACTCCTACAATGAGCAGTTCTTC. This encodes CASSPGTGNSYNEQFF.

The DNA for the CDR3 is TGTGCCAGCAGTTTATTCAGCCCGGGGCTCGAGACAGATACGCAGTATTTT. It is translated as CASSLFSPGLETDTQYF. This sequence joins TRBV27 and TRBJ2-3; D may match TRBD1 or TRBD2 (5 bases each). V gave up 1 base and J gave up 3 bases, with 17 bases separating them. This CDR3 has 17 amino acids. In germline, CDR1 is MNHEY, CDR2 SMNVEV (reference sequence).

The CDR3 DNA reads as TGTGCCAGTAGTACGACAGGGACTGTAGATACGCAGTATTTT. Its translation is CASSTTGTVDTQYF. The chain employs TRBV19 and TRBJ2-3, with D perhaps TRBD1 (7 bases). This CDR3 contains 14 residues. Germline V gene sequence: CDR1 LNHDA, CDR2 SQIVND (reference sequence). The V end was cut by 4 bases, the J end by 5 bases, with 13 bases between.

CDR3 sequence (DNA): TGCAGCGTTGAAGTAGGGACAGATTACGAGCAGTACTTC. It specifies CSVEVGTDYEQYF. The chain combines TRBV29-1 with TRBJ2-7; 7 bases line up with TRBD1. The CDR3 runs 13 residues. The ends lost 1 base at V and 4 bases at J; junction bases unmatched: 4. The V gene's germline CDR1 is SQVTM and CDR2 ANQGSEA.

The gene calls are TRBV20-1 and TRBJ1-1, with D hard to call. This CDR3 spans 12 amino acids. Germline values: CDR1 DFQATT, CDR2 SNEGSKA (reference sequence). V lost 6 bases and J lost 5, with 13 bases in between. CDR3 region: CSAKQSWTEAFF. The CDR3 nucleotides are TGCAGTGCAAAACAAAGCTGGACTGAAGCTTTCTTT.

This clonotype was observed a single time. CDR3 loop: CAWSKPIKPATDEAFF. Written as DNA, the CDR3 is TGTGCCTGGAGTAAACCCATCAAACCGGCGACAGACGAAGCTTTCTTT. The V gene is TRBV30, the J gene TRBJ1-1, with D possibly being TRBD1 (5 bases). The CDR3 runs 16 residues. V dropped 2 bases and J dropped 8 bases, with 24 bases sitting between them. The germline CDR1 and CDR2 sequences are GTSNPN and SVGIG (reference sequence). Looking up the rest from reference TRBV30 and TRBJ1-1 gives the full variable domain: SQTIHQWPATLVQPVGSPLSLECTVEGTSNPNLYWYRQAAGRGLQLLFYSVGIGQISSEVPQNLSASRPQDRQFILSSKKLLLSDSGFYLCAWSKPIKPATDEAFFGQGTRLTVV.

The chain employs TRBV6-5 and TRBJ2-3; a possible D gene is TRBD1 (5 bases). The CDR3 loop spans 15 amino acids. V lost 0 bases and J 2 bases, leaving 9 bases between the germline ends. Germline assignment: CDR1 MNHEY and CDR2 SVGAGI. The CDR3 region is CASSYSREPTDTQYF. The DNA of the CDR3 is TGTGCCAGCAGTTACTCCAGGGAACCCACAGATACGCAGTATTTT.

This clonotype has just a few counts. The chain links TRBV27 to TRBJ2-1, with D hard to call. The CDR3 is made up of 11 amino acids. CDR1 and CDR2 (germline): MNHEY, SMNVEV (reference sequence). Trimming took 5 bases from V and 4 from J, leaving 3 bases between them. CDR3 coding DNA: TGTGCCAGCAGTAAATACAATGAGCAGTTCTTC. It is translated as CASSKYNEQFF.

This clonotype was seen more than once but under ten times. J is TRBJ2-3 and V is TRBV6-5, with D hard to call. CDR3 length: 14 residues. Germline V gene lookup returns CDR1 MNHEY and CDR2 SVGAGI. V shed 5 bases and J shed 9 bases, with 18 bases lying between them. The chain's CDR3 is CASSPVSPARTQYF. CDR3 nucleotides: TGTGCCAGCAGTCCAGTTTCCCCCGCGCGAACGCAGTATTTT.

This rearrangement joins TRBV29-1 to TRBJ1-6, with D maybe TRBD1 (5 bases). The V end was cut by 5 bases, the J end by 7 bases, with 15 bases between. The germline CDR1 and CDR2 sequences are SQVTM and ANQGSEA. The CDR3 sequence is 14 residues long. CDR3 sequence reads: CSVSLAGGNSPLHF. CDR3 coding DNA: TGCAGCGTTTCCTTGGCGGGGGGAAATTCACCCCTCCACTTT.

The chain links TRBV6-1 to TRBJ2-4; D ambiguous. V lost 2 bases to trimming and J lost 1 base, with 6 bases between them. Germline V gives CDR1 MNHNS, CDR2 SASEGT. This CDR3 region has 14 residues. CDR3 nucleotides: TGTGCCAGCAGTGAACGGCTCGCCAAAAACATTCAGTACTTC. Translating it yields CASSERLAKNIQYF.

The V and J genes are TRBV29-1 and TRBJ1-2; TRBD1 matches 7 bases. Germline V lookup: CDR1 SQVTM, CDR2 ANQGSEA. Germline trimming cut 7 bases from V and 3 bases from J; bases unmatched to any gene: 5. This CDR3 region has 12 residues. The CDR3 DNA reads TGCAGCGGGAAAGGGACAGACTATGGCTACACCTTC. The encoded protein is CSGKGTDYGYTF.

V usage is TRBV7-8 and J usage is TRBJ2-1; D is perhaps TRBD2 (6 bases). The CDR3 sequence is 14 residues long. Germline V gene data show CDR1 as SGHVS and CDR2 as FQNEAQ. V was pared by 2 bases and J by 4 bases, with 9 bases between. The CDR3 loop reads CASSLKEGYNEQFF. Written as DNA, the CDR3 is TGTGCCAGCAGCTTAAAGGAGGGGTACAATGAGCAGTTCTTC.

The genes are TRBV30 and TRBJ2-1, with D perhaps being TRBD1 or TRBD2 (5 bases each). The CDR3 loop spans 17 amino acids. Germline assignment: CDR1 GTSNPN and CDR2 SVGIG (reference sequence). V was cut by 1 base and J by 5 bases, with 21 bases left in between. The CDR3 here is CAWSGTFSRGAHNEQFF. The CDR3 region has the DNA TGTGCCTGGAGTGGGACATTCTCCCGAGGGGCACACAATGAGCAGTTCTTC. The full variable domain, with the rest looked up from reference TRBV30 and TRBJ2-1, is SQTIHQWPATLVQPVGSPLSLECTVEGTSNPNLYWYRQAAGRGLQLLFYSVGIGQISSEVPQNLSASRPQDRQFILSSKKLLLSDSGFYLCAWSGTFSRGAHNEQFFGPGTRLTVL.

This clonotype turned up a few times. The chain carries TRBV30 and TRBJ2-3, with D perhaps matching TRBD2 (6 bases). The CDR3 loop spans 16 amino acids. Germline values: CDR1 GTSNPN, CDR2 SVGIG (reference sequence). V was cut by 2 bases and J by 0 bases, with 15 bases left in between. The CDR3, as DNA: TGTGCCTGGAGTCCATGGACTACCAGGAGCACAGATACGCAGTATTTT. This codes for CAWSPWTTRSTDTQYF.

The gene calls are TRBV10-3 and TRBJ2-1; 10 bases map to TRBD2. The V gene's germline CDR1 is ENHRY and CDR2 SYGVKD. This CDR3 is built from 17 residues. After removal of 9 bases from V and 0 bases from J, the junction contained 11 bases not matched to a gene. CDR3 sequence: CAIKSELAGSSYNEQFF. CDR3 DNA sequence: TGTGCCATTAAAAGTGAACTAGCGGGGAGCTCCTACAATGAGCAGTTCTTC.

This clonotype turned up a few times. The CDR3 bases are TGCAGCTGCCGGGACAGGACTTATGGCTACACCTTC. Translated: CSCRDRTYGYTF. The gene calls are TRBV29-1 and TRBJ1-2; 8 bases align to TRBD1. J gave up 5 bases and V 8 bases, and 7 bases lay outside the gene matches. The CDR3 is made up of 12 amino acids. CDR1 is SQVTM and CDR2 is ANQGSEA in the germline V gene.

The chain joins TRBV29-1 to TRBJ1-1; maybe TRBD1 (5 bases). Between the trimmed V and J ends, which lost 6 bases and 2 bases, there was a span of 16 bases. The germline CDR1 and CDR2 sequences are SQVTM and ANQGSEA. This CDR3 is built from 14 residues. The CDR3 reads CSVMSQAHNTEAFF. The CDR3 coding sequence is TGCAGCGTCATGTCACAGGCCCATAACACTGAAGCTTTCTTT.

The CDR3, as DNA: TGTGCCACCTGGACAGTGAACACTGAAGCTTTCTTT. Its protein product is CATWTVNTEAFF. The chain links TRBV27 to TRBJ1-1; weak D call: TRBD1 (6 bases). The germline V and J ends were trimmed by 10 bases and 0 bases, with 9 bases remaining between them. This CDR3 region has 12 residues. Looked up from germline, CDR1 is MNHEY and CDR2 is SMNVEV (reference sequence).

V usage is TRBV27 and J usage is TRBJ2-7; 10 bases agree with TRBD2. Germline V lookup: CDR1 MNHEY, CDR2 SMNVEV (reference sequence). Trimming took 2 bases from V and 1 from J; bases not matched to a gene: 5. The CDR3 is 16 residues long. The CDR3 nucleotides are TGTGCCAGCAGTTTAACCGGGACTAGCGTATCCTACGAGCAGTACTTC. Residues: CASSLTGTSVSYEQYF.

V is TRBV11-2 and J is TRBJ2-7, with 10 positions matching TRBD1. The CDR3 is made up of 14 amino acids. After removal of 5 bases from V and 7 bases from J, the junction contained 8 bases not matched to a gene. CDR1 is SGHAT and CDR2 is FQNNGV in the germline V gene. For the CDR3, the DNA is TGTGCCAGCAGCCAGGACAGGGGGTCTAATGAGCAGTACTTC. This encodes CASSQDRGSNEQYF.

This sequence joins TRBV6-5 and TRBJ1-1; no reliable D call. The V gene lost 1 base and the J gene lost 5 bases, with 11 bases spanning the gap. CDR3 length equals 14 residues. Germline lookup yields CDR1 MNHEY and CDR2 SVGAGI. For the CDR3, the DNA is TGTGCCAGCAGTTACTATATCGGAGGGACTGAAGCTTTCTTT. This gives the protein CASSYYIGGTEAFF.

The gene calls are TRBV29-1 and TRBJ2-7, with D unclear. V lost 2 bases, J lost 2 bases, and 10 bases lay in between. This CDR3 is built from 13 residues. Germline V CDR1 and CDR2: SQVTM, ANQGSEA. CDR3 region: CSVETEITYEQYF. The DNA for the CDR3 is TGCAGCGTTGAAACAGAAATCACCTACGAGCAGTACTTC.

The chain employs TRBV6-5 and TRBJ1-1; D is unclear. Trimming removed 0 bases at V and 5 bases at J, with 10 bases between. The germline CDR1 and CDR2 sequences are MNHEY and SVGAGI. CDR3 length: 14 residues. CDR3 sequence (DNA): TGTGCCAGCAGTTACTCGTCGGTGTTTACTGAAGCTTTCTTT. Translating it yields CASSYSSVFTEAFF.

This chain links TRBV7-8 with TRBJ2-4, with D unclear. Germline V gives CDR1 SGHVS, CDR2 FQNEAQ. This CDR3 has 13 residues. The V and J ends lost 2 bases and 13 bases respectively, with 15 bases between them. CDR3 residues: CASSLSLVHQQYF. The CDR3 DNA is TGTGCCAGCAGCTTATCGCTAGTCCACCAGCAGTACTTC.

This chain connects TRBV29-1 to TRBJ2-7; weak D call: TRBD2 (6 bases). The CDR3 loop spans 11 amino acids. Germline V gene sequence: CDR1 SQVTM, CDR2 ANQGSEA. Trimming took 4 bases from V and 5 from J, leaving 9 bases between them. CDR3 sequence: CSVGGGDEQYF. The DNA of the CDR3 is TGCAGCGTTGGTGGCGGGGACGAGCAGTACTTC.